This T cell receptor (beta chain) is drawn from a study of T-cell memory formation after mild COVID-19. This clonotype was found a few times. UMIs and sample barcodes were carried by the TCR alpha and TCR beta cDNA libraries that 5'RACE produced using constant-segment primers. Via MiXCR, TCRdb re-called the 5' RACE reads, giving one row per CDR3 protein. The table has tens of thousands of distinct CDR3 sequences, approximately 15% seen once. The length of the CDR3 is 10 residues. Germline trimming cut 8 bases from V and 9 bases from J; bases unmatched to any gene: 1. Germline V gives CDR1 LGHNA, CDR2 YNFKEQ.

The sequenced sample was PBMCs or a T cell subset sorted from them (not recorded which). This TCR derives from an adult woman who had mild COVID-19 (a few samples of this study predate the infection). Cell type and time point are not known. V is TRBV4-2 and J is TRBJ2-1, with TRBD2 matching over 7 bases. The CDR3 DNA reads TGTGCCAGCTGGGGGGGTGAGCAGTTCTTC. It translates to CASWGGEQFF.